This T cell receptor (beta chain) was recorded in a study of shared clonotypes between healthy human individuals. Selected positively for CCR7 and CD45RO-negative, naive CD8 cells excluded terminally differentiated effector memory CD45RA+ cells. Germline trimming cut 7 bases from V and 5 bases from J; bases unmatched to any gene: 13. The CDR3 runs 15 residues. The V gene's germline CDR1 is MNHNY and CDR2 SVGAGI (reference sequence). TCRdb's copy holds only in-frame clones and misses some; the assay was immunoSEQ multiplex PCR. The table records about 590,000 clones, about 95% of them present only once.

The genes are TRBV6-6 and TRBJ1-1; 7 bases align to TRBD1. The clonotype comes from a woman in her thirties in good health. The source material was naive CD8+ T cells sorted from blood. CDR3 sequence reads: CASTANQGVRTEAFF. In nucleotides, the CDR3 is TGTGCCAGCACCGCAAACCAGGGGGTGAGGACTGAAGCTTTCTTT.